Sequencing of this T cell receptor beta chain was carried out in a study of cytomegalovirus exposure and HLA in healthy donors. General study findings and limits: Most subjects had HLA-A and HLA-B alleles reportedly predicted accurately by TCR beta sequences. A later analysis reportedly found that, within productive TCRs, an Asian-associated ancestry cluster had fewer N-insertions than the mean observed across the roughly 700 donors. Within the data, a cluster of highly shared sequence variants was likely a sequencing artifact.

Germline-derived CDR1 and CDR2 are SGHTA and FQGTGA. V lost 1 base and J lost 2; bases outside the gene matches: 5. This CDR3 has 17 residues. A remark on this clone: Its specificity is not known.

60 Vbeta and 13 Jbeta primers were used in PCR. Clones were read by immunoSEQ multiplex PCR, and TCRdb kept only the in-frame ones, dropping some. The table records roughly 140,000 clones, about 79% of them present only once. The TCR originated in a middle-aged man in good health and CMV-seropositive. The sample was PBMCs. This chain links TRBV7-3 with TRBJ2-1; TRBD2 agrees at 10 bases. CDR3 in amino acids: CASSLNALAGAYNEQFF. Written as DNA, the CDR3 is TGTGCCAGCAGCTTAAATGCCCTAGCGGGAGCCTACAATGAGCAGTTCTTC.